The 10 T cell receptor beta chains in this list originate from one sample, sequenced in a study of early T cells in non-severe SARS-CoV-2 infection (dated by TCRdb to the early 2020s). Library creation used 5' RACE. Sequencing was carried out with a NextSeq 500. TCRdb passed the public sequencing reads through fastp at Q25 and MiXCR, retaining productive beta sequences. Every entry covers one CDR3 protein and lists the most common genes and DNA from its rows. This sample gives about 100,000 distinct CDR3 sequences in total; roughly 13% of them show up just once. 2% to 2.5% of the sample lies in the top ten. The sequenced sample consisted of whole blood. The receptors stem from an adult who was a healthcare worker with PCR-confirmed SARS-CoV-2 infection or an uninfected control (not recorded which).

This clonotype was detected many times. This chain connects TRBV6-5 to TRBJ1-6, with D possibly being TRBD1 (6 bases). Germline CDR1 and CDR2: MNHEY and SVGAGI. The CDR3 has 13 amino acids. Trimming took 8 bases from V and 10 from J, leaving 15 bases between them. This CDR3 reads CASGQDSGSPLHF. The CDR3 nucleotides are TGTGCCAGCGGCCAGGACAGCGGCTCACCCCTCCACTTT.

This chain connects TRBV6-5 to TRBJ2-2; D remains ambiguous. Germline loops: CDR1 MNHEY, CDR2 SVGAGI. The germline V and J ends were trimmed by 2 bases and 1 base, with 8 bases remaining between them. This CDR3 is 15 amino acids long. CDR3 DNA sequence: TGTGCCAGCAGTTACGGCCAGGAGAACACCGGGGAGCTGTTTTTT. Protein: CASSYGQENTGELFF.

This clonotype was seen more than once but under ten times. CDR3 in amino acids: CSARSPFGTDTQYF. Here the CDR3 DNA reads TGCAGTGCTAGAAGTCCGTTTGGCACAGATACGCAGTATTTT. The rearrangement links TRBV20-1 to TRBJ2-3, with D uncertain. The CDR3 consists of 14 residues. V lost 2 bases and J 1 base, leaving 10 bases between the germline ends. The V gene's germline CDR1 is DFQATT and CDR2 SNEGSKA (reference sequence).

Only a few counts were recorded for this clonotype. V usage is TRBV20-1 and J usage is TRBJ1-5; 12 bases agree with TRBD1. The V segment lost 6 bases and the J segment 5 bases; nucleotides outside the gene matches: 5. The V gene's germline CDR1 is DFQATT and CDR2 SNEGSKA (reference sequence). The CDR3 contains 14 residues. The CDR3 loop is CSAMGQGADQPQHF. Here the CDR3 DNA reads TGCAGTGCCATGGGACAGGGGGCTGATCAGCCCCAGCATTTT.

As to this clonotype: With a much larger clone just one base away, this may be a read error. The rearrangement uses TRBV4-1 and TRBJ2-7; D is ambiguous. Germline V gene lookup returns CDR1 MGHRA and CDR2 YSYEKL. The CDR3 extends over 13 amino acids. CDR3 sequence (DNA): TGCGCCAGCAGCCAAGAAGAAGGCTACGAGCGGTACTTC. Translating it yields CASSQEEGYERYF.

CDR3 bases: TGTGCCAGCAGCTTATCGGGACACAAGAACACCGGGGAGCTGTTTTTT. Amino acid sequence: CASSLSGHKNTGELFF. The chain joins TRBV7-9 to TRBJ2-2; weak D call: TRBD1 (6 bases). The CDR3 extends over 16 amino acids. Germline V gene lookup returns CDR1 SEHNR and CDR2 FQNEAQ (reference sequence). Between the trimmed V and J ends, which lost 2 bases and 1 base, there was a span of 11 bases.

The V call is TRBV6-5, the J call TRBJ1-5, with 7 positions matching TRBD1. V was pared by 6 bases and J by 1 base, with 6 bases of the junction left unmatched. Germline CDR1 reads MNHEY; CDR2 reads SVGAGI. The CDR3 has 15 amino acids. CDR3 DNA: TGTGCCAGCAGCCGACAGGGTTGGAGCAATCAGCCCCAGCATTTT. Its protein is CASSRQGWSNQPQHF.

This clonotype came up many times. V and J are TRBV29-1 and TRBJ1-2; D is perhaps TRBD1 (6 bases). The CDR3 sequence is 12 residues long. Between the trimmed V and J ends, which lost 7 bases and 7 bases, there was a span of 16 bases. Germline assignment: CDR1 SQVTM and CDR2 ANQGSEA. The CDR3 loop reads CSGTTGFGGYTF. In DNA, the CDR3 is TGCAGCGGGACTACAGGGTTTGGTGGCTACACCTTC.

Comment on this clonotype: This clone may be a read error of a much larger clone one base away. J is TRBJ2-1 and V is TRBV2; no clear D gene. Germline CDR1 is SNHLY and CDR2 is FYNNEI. The CDR3 length is 13 residues. Trimming left V 6 bases short and J 15 bases short, with 21 bases between. Here the CDR3 DNA reads TGTGCCAGCAGACGAACCGACTCCCCCCCGGCGTTCTTC. Protein product: CASRRTDSPPAFF.

This clonotype was observed a few times. This sequence joins TRBV4-1 and TRBJ2-5; 7 bases are a match to TRBD1. Looked up from germline, CDR1 is MGHRA and CDR2 is YSYEKL. This CDR3 comprises 15 residues. The J segment lost 10 bases and the V segment lost 2 bases, leaving 13 bases of the junction unmatched. In DNA, the CDR3 is TGCGCCAGCAGCCAACCCGGGACAGACAAGAGAGGCCAGTACTTC. Translating gives CASSQPGTDKRGQYF.